This T cell receptor beta chain came from a study of low-dose radiotherapy and immunotherapy resistance in tumors. Study-wide background: Members of Cohort 2 were treated with 1 Gy per fraction every two weeks; their total was 13 Gy over 26 weeks.

First-strand cDNA relied on TRAV- and TRBV-specific primers spanning alpha and beta chains. Using a constant-region primer together with a V-primer adapter, TCRs were subjected to approximately 20 PCR cycles of amplification. Isolated mRNA underwent amplification via in vitro transcription. One entry per CDR3 protein results from TCRdb running MiXCR on the reads. This sample has tens of thousands of distinct CDR3 sequences; 15% to 20% occur once, and the top ten carry roughly 2.8%. With V trimmed by 5 bases and J by 5 bases, 5 bases remained unmatched. The CDR3 sequence is 13 residues long. Time point denoted: before trial treatment. There are many counts of this clonotype.

The V gene is TRBV12-3 or TRBV12-4, the J gene TRBJ1-2; 7 bases agree with TRBD1. This receptor was identified in a male donor with prostate cancer. This material consisted of PBMCs, taken before treatment. The CDR3 DNA follows: TGTGCCAGCAGTCCGGGACAGCGTTATGGCTACACCTTC. Its protein is CASSPGQRYGYTF.